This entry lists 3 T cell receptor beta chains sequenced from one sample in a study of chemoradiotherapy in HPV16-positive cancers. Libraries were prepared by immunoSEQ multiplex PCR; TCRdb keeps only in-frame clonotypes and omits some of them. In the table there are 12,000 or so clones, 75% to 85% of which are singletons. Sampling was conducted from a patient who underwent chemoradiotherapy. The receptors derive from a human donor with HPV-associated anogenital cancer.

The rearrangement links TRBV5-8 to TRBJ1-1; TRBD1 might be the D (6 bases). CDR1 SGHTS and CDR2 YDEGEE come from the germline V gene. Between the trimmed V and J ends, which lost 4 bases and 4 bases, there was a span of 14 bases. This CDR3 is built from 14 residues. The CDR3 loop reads CASSPTTGFTEAFF. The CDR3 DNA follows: TGTGCCAGCAGCCCTACAACAGGGTTCACTGAAGCTTTCTTT.

The CDR3 DNA sequence: TGTGCCAGCAGTTCCGTCGACAGGGCCGAGCAGTACTTC. Encoded protein: CASSSVDRAEQYF. The chain combines TRBV6-5 with TRBJ2-7, with 7 bases matching TRBD1. There are 13 residues in the CDR3. Germline lookup yields CDR1 MNHEY and CDR2 SVGAGI. V lost 4 bases and J lost 6; bases outside the gene matches: 6.

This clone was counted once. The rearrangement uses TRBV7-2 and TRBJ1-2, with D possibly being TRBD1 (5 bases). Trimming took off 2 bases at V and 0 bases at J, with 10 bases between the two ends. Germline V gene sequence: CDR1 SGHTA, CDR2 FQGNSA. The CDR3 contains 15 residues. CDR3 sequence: CASSLTEGSNYGYTF. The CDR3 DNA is TGTGCCAGCAGCTTAACCGAGGGGTCTAACTATGGCTACACCTTC.